The rows below give T cell receptor beta chains drawn from one sample of a study of Graves' ophthalmopathy and Graves' hyperthyroidism. TCRdb reprocessed the multiplex PCR reads via MiXCR and lists one record per CDR3 protein. This sample has approximately 640,000 distinct CDR3 sequences, with about 40% found just once. The sample taken for sequencing was peripheral blood. These receptors were collected from an adult man with Graves' ophthalmopathy. Both conserved end residues are part of each CDR3. The order of the fields is D gene, J gene, clone size, V gene, CDR3 DNA, CDR3 protein. D genes are given only for firm matches. For some rows the clone size is stated as once, few or many, or as a class when expanded; others skip it.

NA	TRBJ1-2	few	TRBV19	TGTGCCAGTAGTATAACCGGAAACTATGGCTACACCTTC	CASSITGNYGYTF
TRBD1	TRBJ1-6	many	TRBV24-1	TGTGCCACCAGTGACTCCGAGGACAGGGATAATTCACCCCTCCACTTT	CATSDSEDRDNSPLHF
NA	TRBJ1-2	many	TRBV7-9	TGTGCCAGCAGCTTGGCCGGGACGGACGATGGGGGCTACACCTTC	CASSLAGTDDGGYTF
NA	TRBJ2-7	NA	TRBV3-1	TGTGCCAGCAGCCAAGTATGGTCCTACGAGCAGTACTTC	CASSQVWSYEQYF
TRBD2	TRBJ2-5	NA	TRBV29-1	TGCAGCGTTGATCGGGGGGAAGGAGAGACCCAGTACTTC	CSVDRGEGETQYF
NA	TRBJ2-2	many	TRBV7-2	TGTGCCAGCACCGAACTCGGGACTCGGGTCACCGGGGAGCTGTTTTTT	CASTELGTRVTGELFF
NA	TRBJ2-7	many	TRBV2	TGTGCCAGCAGTGAGACGAAGGGGAGTTGGTCCTACGAGCAGTACTTC	CASSETKGSWSYEQYF
NA	TRBJ2-7	many	TRBV5-1	TGCGCCAGCAGCTTCAACTCAGGGCTCGAGCAGTACTTC	CASSFNSGLEQYF
TRBD2	TRBJ2-7	few	TRBV7-2	TGTGCCAGCAGCTTAAAGGTAGCGGGGGGGTACGAGCAGTACTTC	CASSLKVAGGYEQYF
TRBD1	TRBJ2-5	NA	TRBV19	TGTGCCAGTAAACCCGGGACAGGGAGTCAAGAGACCCAGTACTTC	CASKPGTGSQETQYF
NA	TRBJ2-5	NA	TRBV20-1	TGCAGTGCTATTGAGACCCAGTACTTC	CSAIETQYF
NA	TRBJ1-2	many	TRBV7-8	TGTGCCAGCAGCCCGGCCCGGCTTGGCTATGGCTACACCTTC	CASSPARLGYGYTF
NA	TRBJ2-2	NA	TRBV10-3	TGTGCCATCAGTGAGTCGGTAGGCACCGGGGAGCTGTTTTTT	CAISESVGTGELFF
NA	TRBJ1-2	many	TRBV2	TGTGCCAGCAGTGAACTCAGATCCTATGGCTACACCTTC	CASSELRSYGYTF
NA	TRBJ1-2	many	TRBV6-6	TGTGCCAGCAGTGTCAGGGAGAACTATGGCTACACCTTC	CASSVRENYGYTF
NA	TRBJ2-7	NA	TRBV2	TGTGCCAGCAGTTACAGGGGAGGGGACGACGAGCAGTACTTC	CASSYRGGDDEQYF